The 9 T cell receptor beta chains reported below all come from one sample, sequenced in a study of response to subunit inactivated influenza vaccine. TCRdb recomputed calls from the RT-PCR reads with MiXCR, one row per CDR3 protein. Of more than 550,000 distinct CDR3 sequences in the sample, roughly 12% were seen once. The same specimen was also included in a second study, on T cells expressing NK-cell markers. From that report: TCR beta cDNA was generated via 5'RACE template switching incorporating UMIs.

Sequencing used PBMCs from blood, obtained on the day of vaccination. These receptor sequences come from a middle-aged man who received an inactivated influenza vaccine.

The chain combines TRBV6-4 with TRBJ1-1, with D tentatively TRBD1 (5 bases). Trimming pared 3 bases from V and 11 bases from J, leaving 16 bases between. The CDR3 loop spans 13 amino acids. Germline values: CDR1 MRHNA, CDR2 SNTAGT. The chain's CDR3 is CASSETPGLWAFF. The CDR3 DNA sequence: TGTGCCAGCAGTGAAACTCCGGGACTCTGGGCTTTCTTT.

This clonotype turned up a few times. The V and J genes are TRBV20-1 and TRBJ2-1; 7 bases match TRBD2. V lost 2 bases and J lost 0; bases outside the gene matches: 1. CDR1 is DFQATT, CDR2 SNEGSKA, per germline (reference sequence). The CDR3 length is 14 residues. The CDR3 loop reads CSARRGVSYNEQFF. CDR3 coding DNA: TGCAGTGCTAGACGGGGGGTCTCCTACAATGAGCAGTTCTTC.

The CDR3 bases are TGTGCCACCAGCAGCAGCTTCCACAATGAGCAGTTCTTC. It is translated as CATSSSFHNEQFF. V usage is TRBV15 and J usage is TRBJ2-1; D not resolved. The CDR3 length is 13 residues. Germline assignment: CDR1 LNHNV and CDR2 YYDKDF (reference sequence). V shed 3 bases and J shed 5 bases, with 8 bases lying between them. The full variable domain, with the rest looked up from reference TRBV15 and TRBJ2-1, is DAMVIQNPRYQVTQFGKPVTLSCSQTLNHNVMYWYQQKSSQAPKLLFHYYDKDFNNEADTPDNFQSRRPNTSFCFLDIRSPGLGDTAMYLCATSSSFHNEQFFGPGTRLTVL.

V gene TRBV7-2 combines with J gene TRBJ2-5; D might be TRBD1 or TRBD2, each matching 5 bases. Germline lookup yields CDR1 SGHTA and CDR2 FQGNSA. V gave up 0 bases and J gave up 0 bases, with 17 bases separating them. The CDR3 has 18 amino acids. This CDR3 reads CASSLALRGTRYQETQYF. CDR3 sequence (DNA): TGTGCCAGCAGCTTAGCGCTAAGAGGGACCAGGTACCAAGAGACCCAGTACTTC. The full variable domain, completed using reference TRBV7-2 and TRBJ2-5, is GAGVSQSPSNKVTEKGKDVELRCDPISGHTALYWYRQSLGQGLEFLIYFQGNSAPDKSGLPSDRFSAERTGGSVSTLTIQRTQQEDSAVYLCASSLALRGTRYQETQYFGPGTRLLVL.

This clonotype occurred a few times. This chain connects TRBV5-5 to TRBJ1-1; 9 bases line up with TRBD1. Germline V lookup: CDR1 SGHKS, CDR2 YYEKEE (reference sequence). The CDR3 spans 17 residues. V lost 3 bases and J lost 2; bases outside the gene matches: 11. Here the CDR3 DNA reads TGTGCCAGCAGCTCGGGACAGGGTCCCCTATCCAACACTGAAGCTTTCTTT. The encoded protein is CASSSGQGPLSNTEAFF. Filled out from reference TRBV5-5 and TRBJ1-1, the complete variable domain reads DAGVTQSPTHLIKTRGQQVTLRCSPISGHKSVSWYQQVLGQGPQFIFQYYEKEERGRGNFPDRFSARQFPNYSSELNVNALLLGDSALYLCASSSGQGPLSNTEAFFGQGTRLTVV.

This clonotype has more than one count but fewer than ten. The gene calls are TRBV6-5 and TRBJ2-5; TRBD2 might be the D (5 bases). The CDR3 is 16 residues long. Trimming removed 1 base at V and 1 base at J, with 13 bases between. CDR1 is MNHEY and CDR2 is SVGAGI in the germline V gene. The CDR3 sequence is CASSYWRPPVQETQYF. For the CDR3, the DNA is TGTGCCAGCAGTTACTGGAGGCCCCCAGTCCAAGAGACCCAGTACTTC.

CDR3 sequence: CASSWGQTGDTQYF. In DNA, the CDR3 is TGCGCCAGCAGCTGGGGACAAACCGGCGATACGCAGTATTTT. The chain has TRBV5-1 and TRBJ2-3; D is perhaps TRBD1 (6 bases). The V end was cut by 3 bases, the J end by 6 bases, with 14 bases between. Per the germline V gene, CDR1 is SGHRS and CDR2 is YFSETQ. CDR3 size: 14 residues. Drawing the rest from reference TRBV5-1 and TRBJ2-3, the complete variable domain is KAGVTQTPRYLIKTRGQQVTLSCSPISGHRSVSWYQQTPGQGLQFLFEYFSETQRNKGNFPGRFSGRQFSNSRSEMNVSTLELGDSALYLCASSWGQTGDTQYFGPGTRLTVL.

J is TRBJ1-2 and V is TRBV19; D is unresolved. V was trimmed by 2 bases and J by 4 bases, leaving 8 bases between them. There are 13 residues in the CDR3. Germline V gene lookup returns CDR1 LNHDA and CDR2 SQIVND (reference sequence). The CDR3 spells CASSIRPGYGYTF. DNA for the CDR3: TGTGCCAGTAGTATACGGCCGGGCTATGGCTACACCTTC.

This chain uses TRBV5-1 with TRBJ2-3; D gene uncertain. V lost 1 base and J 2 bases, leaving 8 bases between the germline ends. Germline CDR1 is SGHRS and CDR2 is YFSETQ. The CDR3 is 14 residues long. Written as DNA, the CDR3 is TGCGCCAGCAGCTTGCCAGAGATCACAGATACGCAGTATTTT. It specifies CASSLPEITDTQYF.